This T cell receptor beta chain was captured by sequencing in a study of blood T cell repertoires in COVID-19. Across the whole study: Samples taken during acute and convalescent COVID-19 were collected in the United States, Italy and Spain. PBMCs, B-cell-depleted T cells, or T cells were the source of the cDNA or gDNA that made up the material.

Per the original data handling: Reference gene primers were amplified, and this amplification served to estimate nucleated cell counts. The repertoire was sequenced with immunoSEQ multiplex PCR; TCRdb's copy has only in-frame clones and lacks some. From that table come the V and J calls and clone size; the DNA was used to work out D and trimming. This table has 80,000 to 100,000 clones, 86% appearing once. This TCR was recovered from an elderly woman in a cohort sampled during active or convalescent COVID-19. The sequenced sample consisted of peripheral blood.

The chain's CDR3 is CASTPGGLGEKLFF. The CDR3 DNA reads as TGTGCCAGTACACCCGGGGGGCTAGGTGAAAAACTGTTTTTT. V usage is TRBV19 and J usage is TRBJ1-4, with D maybe TRBD1 (6 bases). Trimming pared 7 bases from V and 7 bases from J, leaving 16 bases between. Germline V gene lookup returns CDR1 LNHDA and CDR2 SQIVND (reference sequence). There are 14 residues in the CDR3.